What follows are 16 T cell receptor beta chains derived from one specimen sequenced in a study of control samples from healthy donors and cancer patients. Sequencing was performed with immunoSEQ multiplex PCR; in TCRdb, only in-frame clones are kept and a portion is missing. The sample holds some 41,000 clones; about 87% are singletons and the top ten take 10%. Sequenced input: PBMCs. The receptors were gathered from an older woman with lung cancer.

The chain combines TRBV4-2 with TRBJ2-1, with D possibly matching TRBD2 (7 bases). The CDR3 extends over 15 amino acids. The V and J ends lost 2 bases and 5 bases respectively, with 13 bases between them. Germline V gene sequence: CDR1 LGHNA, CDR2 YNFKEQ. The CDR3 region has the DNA TGTGCCAGCAGCCAAAGGGAGGGGGGTGACAATGAGCAGTTCTTC. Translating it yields CASSQREGGDNEQFF.

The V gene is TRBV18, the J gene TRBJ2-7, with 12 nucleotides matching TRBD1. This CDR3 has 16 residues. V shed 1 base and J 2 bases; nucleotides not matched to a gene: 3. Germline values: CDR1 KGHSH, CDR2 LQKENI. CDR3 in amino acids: CASSPLGTGGTYEQYF. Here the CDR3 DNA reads TGTGCCAGCTCACCACTTGGGACAGGGGGCACCTACGAGCAGTACTTC. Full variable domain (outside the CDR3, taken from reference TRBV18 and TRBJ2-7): NAGVMQNPRHLVRRRGQEARLRCSPMKGHSHVYWYRQLPEEGLKFMVYLQKENIIDESGMPKERFSAEFPKEGPSILRIQQVVRGDSAAYFCASSPLGTGGTYEQYFGPGTRLTVT.

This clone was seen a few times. The CDR3 sequence is CASSHRGRGTEAFF. CDR3 coding DNA: TGTGCCAGCAGCCACAGGGGGCGAGGCACTGAAGCTTTCTTT. The chain uses TRBV6-5 and TRBJ1-1; TRBD1 matches at 9 bases. Trimming at V came to 6 bases and at J to 4 bases, leaving 6 bases not matched to a gene. This CDR3 contains 14 residues. CDR1 and CDR2 (germline): MNHEY, SVGAGI.

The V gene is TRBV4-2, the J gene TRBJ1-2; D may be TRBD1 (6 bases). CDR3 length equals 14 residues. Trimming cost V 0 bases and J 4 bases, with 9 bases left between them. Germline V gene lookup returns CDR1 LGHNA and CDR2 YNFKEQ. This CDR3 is CASSQEGAVYGYTF. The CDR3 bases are TGTGCCAGCAGCCAAGAGGGGGCGGTCTATGGCTACACCTTC.

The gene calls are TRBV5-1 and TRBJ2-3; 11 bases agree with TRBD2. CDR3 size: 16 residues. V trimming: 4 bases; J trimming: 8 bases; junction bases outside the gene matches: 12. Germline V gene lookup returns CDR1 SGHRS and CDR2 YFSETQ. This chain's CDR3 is CASSGGLAAAVGTQYF. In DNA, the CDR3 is TGCGCCAGCAGCGGGGGACTAGCGGCGGCCGTGGGTACGCAGTATTTT.

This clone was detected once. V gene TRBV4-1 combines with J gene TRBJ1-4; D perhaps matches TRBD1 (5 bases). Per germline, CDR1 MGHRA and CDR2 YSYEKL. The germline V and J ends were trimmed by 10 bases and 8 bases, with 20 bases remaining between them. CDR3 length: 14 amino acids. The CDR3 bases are TGCGCCACCCAGTCCGGGACCCCAGGCGAAAAACTGTTTTTT. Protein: CATQSGTPGEKLFF.

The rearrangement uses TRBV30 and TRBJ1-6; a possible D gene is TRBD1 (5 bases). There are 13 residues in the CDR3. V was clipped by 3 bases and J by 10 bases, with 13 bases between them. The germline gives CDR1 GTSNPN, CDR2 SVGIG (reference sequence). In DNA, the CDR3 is TGTGCCTGGAGAGGGGCCCTACAGTCACCCCTCCACTTT. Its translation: CAWRGALQSPLHF. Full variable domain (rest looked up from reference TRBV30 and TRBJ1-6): SQTIHQWPATLVQPVGSPLSLECTVEGTSNPNLYWYRQAAGRGLQLLFYSVGIGQISSEVPQNLSASRPQDRQFILSSKKLLLSDSGFYLCAWRGALQSPLHFGNGTRLTVT.

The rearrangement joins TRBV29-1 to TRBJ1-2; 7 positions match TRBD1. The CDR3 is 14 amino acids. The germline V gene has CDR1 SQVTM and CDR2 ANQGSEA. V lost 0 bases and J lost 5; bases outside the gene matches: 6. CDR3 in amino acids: CSVEEDRVGYGYTF. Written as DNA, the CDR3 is TGCAGCGTTGAAGAAGACAGGGTAGGATATGGCTACACCTTC.

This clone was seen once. CDR3 sequence: CASSAYLGQATNTEAFF. The DNA of the CDR3 is TGTGCCAGCTCGGCTTATCTGGGACAGGCGACTAACACTGAAGCTTTCTTT. The V gene is TRBV18, the J gene TRBJ1-1; 8 bases are shared with TRBD1. Germline V gene sequence: CDR1 KGHSH, CDR2 LQKENI. The CDR3 extends over 17 amino acids. V shed 6 bases, J shed 2 bases, and the junction held 14 bases outside the gene matches.

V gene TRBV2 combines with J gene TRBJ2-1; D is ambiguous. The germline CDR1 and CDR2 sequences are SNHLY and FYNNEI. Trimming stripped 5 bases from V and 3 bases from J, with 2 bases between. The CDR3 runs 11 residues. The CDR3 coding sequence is TGTGCCAGCAGTTACTACAATGAGCAGTTCTTC. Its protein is CASSYYNEQFF.

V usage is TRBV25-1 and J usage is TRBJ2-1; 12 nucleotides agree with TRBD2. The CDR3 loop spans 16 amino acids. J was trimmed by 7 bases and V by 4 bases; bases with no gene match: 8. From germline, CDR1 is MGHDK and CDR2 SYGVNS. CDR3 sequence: CASSARLAGVLNEQFF. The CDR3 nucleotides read TGTGCCAGCAGTGCCCGACTAGCGGGAGTCTTAAATGAGCAGTTCTTC. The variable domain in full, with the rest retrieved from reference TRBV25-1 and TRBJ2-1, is EADIYQTPRYLVIGTGKKITLECSQTMGHDKMYWYQQDPGMELHLIHYSYGVNSTEKGDLSSESTVSRIRTEHFPLTLESARPSHTSQYLCASSARLAGVLNEQFFGPGTRLTVL.

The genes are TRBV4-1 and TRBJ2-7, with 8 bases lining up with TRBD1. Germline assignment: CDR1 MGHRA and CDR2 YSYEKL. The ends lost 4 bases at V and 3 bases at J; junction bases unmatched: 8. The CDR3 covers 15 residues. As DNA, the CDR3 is TGCGCCAGCAGCCCAGGGGACAGGCCGTTCTACGAGCAGTACTTC. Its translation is CASSPGDRPFYEQYF.

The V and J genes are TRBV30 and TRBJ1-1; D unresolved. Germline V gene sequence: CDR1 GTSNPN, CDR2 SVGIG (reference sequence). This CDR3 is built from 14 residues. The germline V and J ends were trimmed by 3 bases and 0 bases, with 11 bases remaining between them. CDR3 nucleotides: TGTGCCTGGAGGGCGTGGAGCATGAACACTGAAGCTTTCTTT. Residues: CAWRAWSMNTEAFF.

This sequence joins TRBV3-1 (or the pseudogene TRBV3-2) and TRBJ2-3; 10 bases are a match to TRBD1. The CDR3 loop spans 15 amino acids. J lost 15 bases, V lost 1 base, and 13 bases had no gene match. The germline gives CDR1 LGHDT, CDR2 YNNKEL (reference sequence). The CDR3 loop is CASSQGAGGGQGSYF. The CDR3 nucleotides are TGTGCCAGCAGCCAAGGGGCCGGCGGGGGACAGGGGTCTTATTTT.

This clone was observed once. CDR3 in amino acids: CASRTTGNYGYTF. CDR3 in DNA: TGTGCCAGCAGGACGACAGGGAACTATGGCTACACCTTC. V is TRBV2 and J is TRBJ1-2; 7 nucleotides line up with TRBD1. CDR3 length equals 13 residues. V shed 6 bases and J 2 bases; nucleotides not matched to a gene: 3. Germline-derived CDR1 and CDR2 are SNHLY and FYNNEI.

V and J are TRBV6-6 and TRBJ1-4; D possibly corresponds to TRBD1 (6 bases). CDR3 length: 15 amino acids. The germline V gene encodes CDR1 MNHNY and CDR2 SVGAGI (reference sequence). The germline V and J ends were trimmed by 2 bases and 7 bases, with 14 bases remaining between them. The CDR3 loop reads CASSYGNRDGEKLFF. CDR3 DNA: TGTGCCAGCAGTTACGGGAACAGGGATGGTGAAAAACTGTTTTTT.